A single sample gave rise to the 21 T cell receptor beta chains below, sequenced in a study of T cells in Graves' hyperthyroidism and ophthalmopathy. Regions amplified from RNA transcripts were the TCR beta CDR3 regions. TCR CDR3 underwent first-round RT-PCR with the HTBI primer set. Via MiXCR, TCRdb re-called the multiplex PCR reads, giving one row per CDR3 protein. The sample has about 610,000 distinct CDR3 sequences, 14% to 15% seen once; the top ten hold 4.3%. Sequencing used blood. These receptors were taken from a woman aged 40 to 50 with Graves' ophthalmopathy.

This clonotype showed up many times. The rearrangement uses TRBV28 and TRBJ2-2; D possibly corresponds to TRBD1 (5 bases). The CDR3 length is 15 residues. V lost 3 bases, J lost 6 bases, and 14 bases lay in between. CDR1 is MDHEN, CDR2 SYDVKM, per germline. The CDR3 DNA reads TGTGCCAGCAGTTTCATGGCAGGGCCTCCCGGGGAGCTGTTTTTT. Its translation: CASSFMAGPPGELFF.

This clonotype was observed at least ten times. CDR3 in amino acids: CASSYSGINQPQHF. CDR3 DNA: TGTGCCAGCAGTTACAGTGGGATAAATCAGCCCCAGCATTTT. The chain couples TRBV12-3 or TRBV12-4 to TRBJ1-5; the D is unclear. Trimming took 4 bases from V and 4 from J, leaving 11 bases between them. This CDR3 contains 14 residues.

The CDR3 region has the DNA TGTGCCAGCAGTACCTCTCTACAGAACACTGAAGCTTTCTTT. Translating gives CASSTSLQNTEAFF. This sequence joins TRBV28 and TRBJ1-1; D remains ambiguous. The germline CDR1 and CDR2 sequences are MDHEN and SYDVKM. The germline V and J ends were trimmed by 5 bases and 1 base, with 11 bases remaining between them. The CDR3 spans 14 residues.

CDR3 amino acids: CASSQDRGCSNQPQHF. The DNA for the CDR3 is TGTGCCAGCAGCCAAGATCGGGGATGCAGCAATCAGCCCCAGCATTTT. This chain connects TRBV3-1 to TRBJ1-5; no definite D call. The CDR3 covers 16 residues. Germline lookup yields CDR1 LGHDT and CDR2 YNNKEL (reference sequence). V was shortened by 0 bases and J by 1 base, with 10 bases between the two germline ends.

This chain uses TRBV29-1 with TRBJ2-7; TRBD1 matches 7 bases. The V gene end was trimmed by 3 bases and the J gene end by 3 bases; junction bases not matched to a gene: 8. This CDR3 is built from 14 residues. Germline CDR1 reads SQVTM; CDR2 reads ANQGSEA. CDR3 sequence (DNA): TGCAGCGTTGACGTAATGGGACAGAGCTACGAGCAGTACTTC. Residues: CSVDVMGQSYEQYF.

The chain links TRBV10-2 to TRBJ2-2; 7 positions match TRBD2. V shed 10 bases and J 0 bases; nucleotides not matched to a gene: 8. CDR1 and CDR2 (germline): WSHSY, SAAADI. There are 15 residues in the CDR3. In nucleotides, the CDR3 is TGCGCCAACAAAAGCGGGACCCCGAACACCGGGGAGCTGTTTTTT. Translation gives CANKSGTPNTGELFF.

This clonotype was seen only a few times. The CDR3 sequence is CASRDDRGQETQYF. DNA for the CDR3: TGTGCCAGCAGAGACGACAGGGGGCAAGAGACCCAGTACTTC. V is TRBV27 and J is TRBJ2-5; 9 positions agree with TRBD1. Per the germline V gene, CDR1 is MNHEY and CDR2 is SMNVEV (reference sequence). The CDR3 length is 14 residues. V lost 6 bases to trimming and J lost 2 bases; unmatched junction nucleotides: 4.

The chain joins TRBV6-2 or TRBV6-3 to TRBJ2-6; TRBD1 might be the D (6 bases). Germline values: CDR1 MNHEY, CDR2 SVGEGT. V lost 4 bases and J 2 bases, leaving 9 bases between the germline ends. This CDR3 has 15 amino acids. The CDR3 region is CASSSGETGANVLTF. The CDR3 DNA reads TGTGCCAGCAGTTCAGGGGAAACTGGGGCCAACGTCCTGACTTTC.

This clonotype was detected many times. The chain employs TRBV11-2 and TRBJ1-1; perhaps TRBD1 as D (5 bases). The CDR3 spans 14 residues. Germline CDR1 reads SGHAT; CDR2 reads FQNNGV. V lost 3 bases to trimming and J lost 4 bases, with 12 bases between them. The CDR3 DNA reads TGTGCCAGCAGCTTGGTCAATGGGGGCACTGAAGCTTTCTTT. Its translation is CASSLVNGGTEAFF.

This clonotype was observed many times. This rearrangement joins TRBV28 to TRBJ2-7, with a tentative D call TRBD2 (5 bases). Trimming left V 9 bases short and J 3 bases short, with 12 bases between. CDR3 length: 12 residues. CDR1 and CDR2 (germline): MDHEN, SYDVKM. The CDR3 DNA reads as TGTGCCAGTTGGACTCTCGGCTACGAGCAGTACTTC. Protein sequence: CASWTLGYEQYF.

This clonotype was counted ten times or more. The chain joins TRBV12-3 or TRBV12-4 to TRBJ2-7; 8 bases align to TRBD2. CDR3 length equals 15 residues. Trimming cost V 2 bases and J 4 bases; bases outside gene matches: 7. The CDR3 DNA reads TGTGCCAGCAGTTTACGAGGGACTAGGATATACGAGCAGTACTTC. Amino acids: CASSLRGTRIYEQYF.

This clonotype has a single count. One junction end does not reproduce the germline sequence, and a read error may be involved. J is TRBJ2-7 and V is TRBV5-1, with D perhaps TRBD2 (6 bases). The germline V gene encodes CDR1 SGHRS and CDR2 YFSETQ. The CDR3 contains 15 residues. The DNA for the CDR3 is TGCACCAGCAGCTTGGTGGCTAGCGCTTTCTACGAGCAGTACTTC. It encodes CTSSLVASAFYEQYF.

This clonotype occurred many times. This chain links TRBV10-3 with TRBJ1-2; a weak D match, TRBD1 (5 bases). Germline assignment: CDR1 ENHRY and CDR2 SYGVKD. V gave up 10 bases and J gave up 0 bases, with 15 bases separating them. This CDR3 is built from 14 residues. The CDR3: CATRDLLSNYGYTF. The CDR3 DNA is TGTGCCACCCGGGACTTACTATCTAACTATGGCTACACCTTC.

The chain employs TRBV25-1 and TRBJ1-1, with TRBD1 matching over 7 bases. J was trimmed by 6 bases and V by 4 bases; bases with no gene match: 11. The CDR3 covers 15 residues. Looked up from germline, CDR1 is MGHDK and CDR2 is SYGVNS. The CDR3 region is CASSVQQGGLAEAFF. The DNA of the CDR3 is TGTGCCAGCAGTGTTCAGCAGGGGGGGCTGGCTGAAGCTTTCTTT.

This clonotype has a count of ten or more. The rearrangement uses TRBV7-2 and TRBJ1-5; maybe TRBD1 (5 bases). Trimming stripped 0 bases from V and 2 bases from J, with 8 bases between. In germline, CDR1 is SGHTA, CDR2 FQGNSA. The CDR3 has 15 amino acids. CDR3 nucleotide sequence: TGTGCCAGCAGCTTAGCGCAGGGTGGCAATCAGCCCCAGCATTTT. Its protein is CASSLAQGGNQPQHF.

This clonotype was detected ten times or more. The CDR3 loop reads CSARDLTSGSYEQYF. The CDR3 coding sequence is TGCAGTGCTAGAGATCTGACTAGCGGGAGTTACGAGCAGTACTTC. The chain couples TRBV20-1 to TRBJ2-7; 12 bases line up with TRBD2. The CDR3 is made up of 15 amino acids. The germline gives CDR1 DFQATT, CDR2 SNEGSKA (reference sequence). V was pared by 0 bases and J by 4 bases, with 4 bases of the junction left unmatched.

V is TRBV7-2 and J is TRBJ2-2; 11 positions agree with TRBD2. The CDR3 spans 15 residues. CDR1 SGHTA and CDR2 FQGNSA come from the germline V gene. Germline trimming cut 5 bases from V and 8 bases from J; bases unmatched to any gene: 7. The CDR3 loop reads CASSTPSSGRGELFF. The CDR3 DNA reads TGTGCCAGCAGCACCCCGTCTAGCGGGAGGGGGGAGCTGTTTTTT. Full variable domain (missing parts from reference TRBV7-2 and TRBJ2-2): GAGVSQSPSNKVTEKGKDVELRCDPISGHTALYWYRQSLGQGLEFLIYFQGNSAPDKSGLPSDRFSAERTGGSVSTLTIQRTQQEDSAVYLCASSTPSSGRGELFFGEGSRLTVL.

This clonotype has only a few counts. This may arise from a read error, as a much more abundant clone is one base away. The final CDR3 position lacks the conserved phenylalanine or tryptophan, pointing to a likely read error. The chain links TRBV6-2 or TRBV6-3 to TRBJ2-7, with D possibly TRBD2 on 5 matching bases. V dropped 0 bases and J dropped 0 bases, with 9 bases sitting between them. This CDR3 is 15 amino acids long. Germline CDR1 and CDR2: MNHEY and SVGEGT. The CDR3 loop is CASSYSEGYSYEQYL. The CDR3 DNA sequence: TGTGCCAGCAGTTACTCTGAGGGTTACTCCTACGAGCAGTACCTC.

This clonotype has a count of ten or more. The gene calls are TRBV7-2 and TRBJ2-7; D is unclear. Germline V gene lookup returns CDR1 SGHTA and CDR2 FQGNSA. The CDR3 sequence is 11 residues long. Trimming took 4 bases from V and 3 from J, leaving 4 bases between them. Here the CDR3 reads CASSYHYEQYF. The DNA of the CDR3 is TGTGCCAGCAGCTACCACTACGAGCAGTACTTC. Looking up the rest from reference TRBV7-2 and TRBJ2-7 gives the full variable domain: GAGVSQSPSNKVTEKGKDVELRCDPISGHTALYWYRQSLGQGLEFLIYFQGNSAPDKSGLPSDRFSAERTGGSVSTLTIQRTQQEDSAVYLCASSYHYEQYFGPGTRLTVT.

The chain joins TRBV7-2 to TRBJ2-7, with 8 bases lining up with TRBD2. Germline assignment: CDR1 SGHTA and CDR2 FQGNSA. Trimming at V came to 0 bases and at J to 1 base, leaving 8 bases not matched to a gene. This CDR3 comprises 17 residues. CDR3 amino acids: CASSLAPRLAKSYEQYF. The DNA for the CDR3 is TGTGCCAGCAGCTTAGCGCCACGACTAGCGAAATCCTACGAGCAGTACTTC.

The sample holds many counts of this clonotype. The rearrangement joins TRBV6-5 to TRBJ1-1, with D unresolved. The CDR3 spans 14 residues. Germline-derived CDR1 and CDR2 are MNHEY and SVGAGI. Between the trimmed V and J ends, which lost 2 bases and 1 base, there was a span of 8 bases. DNA for the CDR3: TGTGCCAGCAGTTACGGGAACCAGAACACTGAAGCTTTCTTT. Protein: CASSYGNQNTEAFF.